The T cell receptor (beta chain) under discussion was sequenced for a study of regulatory T cells in long-lasting Graves disease. CDR1 and CDR2 (germline): SGHNT, YENEEA. The CDR3 has 12 amino acids. Between the trimmed V and J ends, which lost 4 bases and 7 bases, there was a span of 9 bases. The time point is: newly diagnosed GD, antithyroid drugs for less than 3 months. The TCR library was made from RNA extracted from PBMCs. This clonotype was picked up many times. According to the study, TCR beta libraries were built with iRepertoire HTBI primers and CDR3-region Arm-PCR. TCRdb re-derived calls from the multiplex PCR reads in MiXCR, one entry per CDR3 protein. The sample yields 400,000 to 500,000 distinct CDR3 sequences, more than 13% seen once. This sample was shared with a second study, whose subject was T cells in Graves' hyperthyroidism and ophthalmopathy. Per that paper: A patient was excluded if there was uncontrolled infection, other autoimmune disease, pregnancy or lactation.

The rearrangement links TRBV11-3 to TRBJ2-3; D is unclear. Sample: peripheral blood mononuclear cells (PBMCs), taken at new diagnosis, from a patient treated with antithyroid drugs. The receptor was isolated from a woman aged 25 to 39 with Graves disease. The CDR3 loop is CASSSESYTQYF. In DNA, the CDR3 is TGTGCCAGCAGCTCCGAGTCCTATACGCAGTATTTT.